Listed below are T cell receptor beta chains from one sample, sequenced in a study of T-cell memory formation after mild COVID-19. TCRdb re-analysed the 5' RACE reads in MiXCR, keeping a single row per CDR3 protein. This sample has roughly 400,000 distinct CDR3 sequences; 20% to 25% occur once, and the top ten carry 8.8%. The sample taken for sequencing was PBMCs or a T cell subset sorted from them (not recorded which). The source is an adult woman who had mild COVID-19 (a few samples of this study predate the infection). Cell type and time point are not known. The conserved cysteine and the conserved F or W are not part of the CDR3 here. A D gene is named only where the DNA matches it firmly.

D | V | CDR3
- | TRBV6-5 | ASSYGRRDYGYT
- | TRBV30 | AWSSSLPKQF
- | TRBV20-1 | SAGLTGAPLH
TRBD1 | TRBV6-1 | ASSGDRLNTEAF
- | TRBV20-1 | SCGSLSNQPQH
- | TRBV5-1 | ASSLYPGETQY
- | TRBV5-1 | ASSLRTIQDEQY
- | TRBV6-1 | ASSESRWTEAF
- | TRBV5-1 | ASSLKMGYEQY
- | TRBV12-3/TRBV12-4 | ASIIPGRTTEAF
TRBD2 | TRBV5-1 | ASSLVTSGRANEQF
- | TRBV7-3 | ASSLSDSPNTEAF
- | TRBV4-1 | ASSRLLGGAQETQY
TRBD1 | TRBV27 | ASSFRDRGEKLF
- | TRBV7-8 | ASSSREGVITDTQY
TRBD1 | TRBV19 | ASTASGGSSPLH
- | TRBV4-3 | ASSQIGTAGETQY
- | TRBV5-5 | ASSLAAAGGTPQF
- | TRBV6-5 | ASSYSIENEQF
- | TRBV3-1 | ASSSTIGVREQY
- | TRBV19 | ASSIVDGSYEQY
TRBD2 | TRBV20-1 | SARWGGLLYQETQY
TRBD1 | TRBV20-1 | SASGTGDYNEQF
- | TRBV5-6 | ASSPGRVYEQY
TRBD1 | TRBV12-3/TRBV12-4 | ASSSPQGAAYEQY
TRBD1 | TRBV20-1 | SASDRGGNTIY
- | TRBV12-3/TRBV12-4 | ASVAAITDTQY
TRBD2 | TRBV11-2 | ASSLGLALPEQY